This T cell receptor (beta chain) was found in a study of OX40 agonist ivuxolimab in advanced cancers. The CDR3 sequence is 15 residues long. Sequenced by immunoSEQ multiplex PCR; TCRdb stores in-frame clones only, minus some. The data contain 50,000 to 65,000 clones, roughly four fifths of them seen just once; the ten biggest clones take up approximately 1%. This clonotype was sampled from an adult with an advanced solid tumor such as melanoma, head and neck, liver or kidney cancer. V is TRBV21-1 and J is TRBJ1-2. TRBV21-1 is tagged as a pseudogene. The input for sequencing was CD4+ or CD8+ T cells sorted from blood, taken in a trial of the OX40 agonist ivuxolimab. The DNA of the CDR3 is TGTGCCAGCAGCAAAAAGGGAGACGCCAACTATGGCTACACCTTC. Its protein is CASSKKGDANYGYTF.